One and the same sample provided the 10 T cell receptor beta chains below, sequenced in a study of beta chain features in type 1 diabetes (dated by TCRdb to 2017 to 2018). For these TCRs, the target antigens are not known. The study at large found these results: Type 1 diabetes patients showed a moderate but significant shortening of TCRB CDR3 length in all four CD4+ subsets.

Libraries came from the immunoSEQ multiplex PCR assay. All of the isolated RNA was reverse transcribed with the High Capacity cDNA Reverse Transcription Kit, so expressed TCRB transcripts were sequenced. The source is immuneACCESS, and TCRdb retained only in-frame sequences with V and J called. Part of the clones is not carried over; for the studies checked, unresolved V genes explain less than half of this, and the remainder is unexplained. The sample yields a few hundred thousand clones; around an eighth were counted once. Jointly, the top ten make up about 0.016% of the sample. The sequencing input was naive CD4+ T cells from blood. The cell subset or site label here, explained by the study, means: true naive CD4+ T cells. All receptors come from a woman between 18 and 30 years old with type 1 diabetes.

The V and J genes are TRBV5-1 and TRBJ2-1, with no clear D. Looked up from germline, CDR1 is SGHRS and CDR2 is YFSETQ. The CDR3 is 15 amino acids. Trimming pared 6 bases from V and 0 bases from J, leaving 13 bases between. The CDR3 region is CASTPRPDSYNEQFF. The CDR3 DNA follows: TGCGCCAGCACCCCGAGGCCGGACTCCTACAATGAGCAGTTCTTC.

This clone appeared a few times. The chain employs TRBV5-6 and TRBJ2-5, with a tentative D call TRBD1 (6 bases). Germline lookup yields CDR1 SGHDT and CDR2 YYEEEE. The CDR3 is 14 amino acids. Trimming shortened V by 4 bases and J by 1 base, and 11 bases separated the two germline ends. DNA for the CDR3: TGTGCCAGCAGCCGCCGGGACATCCAAGAGACCCAGTACTTC. Translation gives CASSRRDIQETQYF.

This clone was observed a few times. The sample carries other DNA sequences with the same CDR3. This sequence joins TRBV18 and TRBJ1-1; D might be TRBD1 (5 bases). This CDR3 has 13 residues. In germline, CDR1 is KGHSH, CDR2 LQKENI. Trimming removed 2 bases from V and 4 bases from J, with 8 bases in between. The CDR3 sequence is CASSPGQGTEAFF. The CDR3 DNA reads as TGTGCCAGCTCACCAGGACAAGGCACTGAAGCTTTCTTT. The variable domain in full, completed from reference TRBV18 and TRBJ1-1, reads NAGVMQNPRHLVRRRGQEARLRCSPMKGHSHVYWYRQLPEEGLKFMVYLQKENIIDESGMPKERFSAEFPKEGPSILRIQQVVRGDSAAYFCASSPGQGTEAFFGQGTRLTVV.

The rearrangement uses TRBV15 and TRBJ2-7; TRBD1 might be the D (6 bases). CDR1 and CDR2 from the germline V gene are LNHNV and YYDKDF (reference sequence). The CDR3 runs 16 residues. V shed 0 bases and J shed 2 bases, with 14 bases lying between them. This chain's CDR3 is CATSREPTGLAYEQYF. Here the CDR3 DNA reads TGTGCCACCAGCAGAGAGCCCACAGGGCTGGCCTACGAGCAGTACTTC.

Only a few counts were recorded for this clone. The chain links TRBV4-2 to TRBJ2-3; D uncertain. CDR1 and CDR2 from the germline V gene are LGHNA and YNFKEQ. The CDR3 sequence is 15 residues long. Trimming removed 0 bases at V and 0 bases at J, with 7 bases between. In DNA form, the CDR3 reads TGTGCCAGCAGCCAAGATTCCTTCAGCACAGATACGCAGTATTTT. As protein: CASSQDSFSTDTQYF.

This clone was counted between two and nine times. The genes are TRBV18 and TRBJ1-1; D ambiguous. The CDR3 contains 13 residues. Between the trimmed V and J ends, which lost 1 base and 0 bases, there was a span of 3 bases. Germline V gene data show CDR1 as KGHSH and CDR2 as LQKENI. The CDR3 loop is CASSPQLNTEAFF. Here the CDR3 DNA reads TGTGCCAGCTCACCACAGCTGAACACTGAAGCTTTCTTT.

The chain joins TRBV15 to TRBJ2-7, with 12 bases lining up with TRBD2. Germline V gene lookup returns CDR1 LNHNV and CDR2 YYDKDF (reference sequence). Trimming at V came to 3 bases and at J to 8 bases, leaving 5 bases not matched to a gene. The CDR3 consists of 14 residues. DNA of the CDR3: TGTGCCACCAGCAGTCTAGCGGGAGGGGCTCAGCAGTACTTC. As protein: CATSSLAGGAQQYF.

This clone was seen only a few times. The chain combines TRBV7-3 with TRBJ1-1; D remains ambiguous. V lost 5 bases and J lost 1, with 17 bases in between. CDR3 size: 16 residues. CDR1 SGHTA and CDR2 FQGTGA come from the germline V gene. The CDR3: CASSLGGGVQNTEAFF. The CDR3 DNA follows: TGTGCCAGCAGCCTAGGAGGAGGTGTACAGAACACTGAAGCTTTCTTT. Looking up the rest from reference TRBV7-3 and TRBJ1-1 gives the full variable domain: GAGVSQTPSNKVTEKGKYVELRCDPISGHTALYWYRQSLGQGPEFLIYFQGTGAADDSGLPNDRFFAVRPEGSVSTLKIQRTERGDSAVYLCASSLGGGVQNTEAFFGQGTRLTVV.

This clone has more than one count but fewer than ten. Other nucleotide sequences in the sample specify the same CDR3. This chain uses TRBV30 with TRBJ1-1; D not resolved. CDR3 length: 14 amino acids. Trimming removed 0 bases from V and 1 base from J, with 9 bases in between. Looked up from germline, CDR1 is GTSNPN and CDR2 is SVGIG (reference sequence). This chain's CDR3 is CAWSVLQANTEAFF. CDR3 nucleotide sequence: TGTGCCTGGAGTGTACTTCAAGCGAACACTGAAGCTTTCTTT.

This clone was counted a few times. The rearrangement uses TRBV5-1 and TRBJ2-7, with 7 bases identical to TRBD1. The CDR3 is 14 residues long. Germline CDR1 and CDR2: SGHRS and YFSETQ. The trim removed 3 bases at V and 1 base at J, leaving 4 bases unmatched. The CDR3 reads CASSSTGSSYEQYV. The CDR3 nucleotides are TGCGCCAGCAGCTCGACAGGGTCTTCCTACGAGCAGTACGTC.